The 24 T cell receptor beta chains below all came from one sample that was sequenced in a study of OX40 agonist ivuxolimab in advanced cancers. Sequenced by immunoSEQ multiplex PCR; TCRdb stores in-frame clones only, minus some. The data show 45,000 or so clones, approximately 80% seen once. Sequencing used CD4+ or CD8+ T cells sorted from blood, obtained in a trial of the OX40 agonist ivuxolimab. Receptor source: an adult with an advanced solid tumor such as melanoma, head and neck, liver or kidney cancer.

This rearrangement joins TRBV7-3 to TRBJ1-1; D remains unclear. The CDR3 has 15 residues. From germline, CDR1 is SGHTA and CDR2 FQGTGA. V lost 4 bases and J lost 5, with 17 bases in between. The CDR3 loop reads CASSSHGGRGTEAFF. The CDR3 DNA is TGTGCCAGCAGCTCCCACGGAGGTCGAGGGACTGAAGCTTTCTTT.

In its sample, this clone was seen a few times. This chain connects TRBV7-9 to TRBJ2-2, with D tentatively TRBD2 (5 bases). CDR1 SEHNR and CDR2 FQNEAQ come from the germline V gene (reference sequence). This CDR3 has 14 amino acids. Trimming stripped 0 bases from V and 4 bases from J, with 6 bases between. CDR3 sequence: CASSLAGATGELFF. CDR3 nucleotides: TGTGCCAGCAGCTTAGCGGGAGCCACCGGGGAGCTGTTTTTT.

This clone appeared a few times. The chain recombines TRBV28 with TRBJ1-2; 7 bases map to TRBD1. V lost 8 bases to trimming and J lost 4 bases; unmatched junction nucleotides: 13. Germline V gene sequence: CDR1 MDHEN, CDR2 SYDVKM. The CDR3 length is 15 residues. CDR3 sequence reads: CASETKGAKSYGYTF. The CDR3 DNA reads as TGTGCCAGCGAGACTAAGGGGGCAAAAAGCTATGGCTACACCTTC.

This chain uses TRBV27 with TRBJ1-2; 7 positions agree with TRBD1. CDR3 length: 13 residues. Losses at the gene ends were 5 bases for V and 5 bases for J; bases not matched to a gene: 5. CDR1 is MNHEY, CDR2 SMNVEV, per germline (reference sequence). The DNA for the CDR3 is TGTGCCAGCAGTAAACAGGGGAGGTATGGCTACACCTTC. It codes for CASSKQGRYGYTF.

The gene calls are TRBV18 and TRBJ2-2; a possible D gene is TRBD1 (5 bases). The CDR3 is 13 amino acids. Between the trimmed V and J ends, which lost 3 bases and 3 bases, there was a span of 5 bases. Per germline, CDR1 KGHSH and CDR2 LQKENI. As DNA, the CDR3 is TGTGCCAGCTCACCCAGGGACACCGGGGAGCTGTTTTTT. Amino acid sequence: CASSPRDTGELFF.

The chain has TRBV28 and TRBJ1-1; 7 nucleotides line up with TRBD1. V trimming: 8 bases; J trimming: 0 bases; junction bases outside the gene matches: 9. Germline V gives CDR1 MDHEN, CDR2 SYDVKM. This CDR3 is built from 15 residues. CDR3 nucleotides: TGTGCCAGCCGTCCGGGACAGCTCATGAACACTGAAGCTTTCTTT. Its protein product is CASRPGQLMNTEAFF. The full variable domain, in which reference TRBV28 and TRBJ1-1 provide the parts outside the CDR3, is DVKVTQSSRYLVKRTGEKVFLECVQDMDHENMFWYRQDPGLGLRLIYFSYDVKMKEKGDIPEGYSVSREKKERFSLILESASTNQTSMYLCASRPGQLMNTEAFFGQGTRLTVV.

The rearrangement joins TRBV6-6 to TRBJ2-5; no definite D call. Trimming removed 3 bases at V and 2 bases at J, with 16 bases between. CDR3 size: 16 residues. CDR1 is MNHNY and CDR2 is SVGAGI in the germline V gene (reference sequence). CDR3 protein: CASSYSLAAEQETQYF. For the CDR3, the DNA is TGTGCCAGCAGTTATTCTCTTGCGGCAGAACAAGAGACCCAGTACTTC.

The genes are TRBV18 and TRBJ1-5; D gene uncertain. Between the trimmed V and J ends, which lost 6 bases and 4 bases, there was a span of 13 bases. The CDR3 consists of 14 residues. Germline V gene sequence: CDR1 KGHSH, CDR2 LQKENI. The CDR3 reads CASSHKDSNQPQHF. The DNA for the CDR3 is TGTGCCAGCTCTCACAAAGACTCTAATCAGCCCCAGCATTTT. Together with reference TRBV18 and TRBJ1-5, the CDR3 gives the full variable domain: NAGVMQNPRHLVRRRGQEARLRCSPMKGHSHVYWYRQLPEEGLKFMVYLQKENIIDESGMPKERFSAEFPKEGPSILRIQQVVRGDSAAYFCASSHKDSNQPQHFGDGTRLSIL.

This clone was found once. This sample includes further DNA sequences coding for the same CDR3. In nucleotides, the CDR3 is TGTGCCAGCAGCTTAACTAGCTCCTACAATGAGCAGTTCTTC. Translated, it gives CASSLTSSYNEQFF. J is TRBJ2-1 and V is TRBV7-9; possibly TRBD2 for D (5 bases). Germline-derived CDR1 and CDR2 are SEHNR and FQNEAQ (reference sequence). The CDR3 runs to 14 residues. V lost 2 bases and J 0 bases, leaving 5 bases between the germline ends.

Concerning this clone itself: The junction departs from germline at one end; a sequencing error may be responsible. This chain joins TRBV18 and TRBJ2-2; TRBD2 is a possible D gene (6 bases). CDR1 is KGHSH, CDR2 LQKENI, per germline. CDR3 length: 16 amino acids. Here the CDR3 reads CASSPFRGGNSGELFF. In DNA form, the CDR3 reads TGTGCCAGCTCACCGTTTCGGGGAGGCAACAGCGGGGAGCTGTTTTTT.

This chain links TRBV6-5 with TRBJ1-3; D possibly corresponds to TRBD1 (6 bases). Germline V gene lookup returns CDR1 MNHEY and CDR2 SVGAGI. Trimming shortened V by 0 bases and J by 4 bases, and 10 bases separated the two germline ends. The CDR3 is 15 residues long. The CDR3 sequence is CASSYSYRDGNTIYF. Written as DNA, the CDR3 is TGTGCCAGCAGTTACTCGTACAGGGACGGAAACACCATATATTTT.

This rearrangement joins TRBV19 to TRBJ2-4, with D uncertain. Trimming left V 1 base short and J 9 bases short, with 4 bases between. From germline, CDR1 is LNHDA and CDR2 SQIVND (reference sequence). The CDR3 extends over 11 amino acids. The CDR3 nucleotides read TGTGCCAGTAGTATAGTAGGCATTCAGTACTTC. Amino acids: CASSIVGIQYF. Supplemented by reference TRBV19 and TRBJ2-4, the full variable domain reads DGGITQSPKYLFRKEGQNVTLSCEQNLNHDAMYWYRQDPGQGLRLIYYSQIVNDFQKGDIAEGYSVSREKKESFPLTVTSAQKNPTAFYLCASSIVGIQYFGAGTRLSVL.

V is TRBV9 and J is TRBJ1-2; D may be TRBD1 (5 bases). The germline CDR1 and CDR2 sequences are SGDLS and YYNGEE. The CDR3 is 13 amino acids. Trimming took 3 bases from V and 4 from J, leaving 10 bases between them. In nucleotides, the CDR3 is TGTGCCAGCAGCGGGGGGACGGCCTATGGCTACACCTTC. Residues: CASSGGTAYGYTF.

This clone has just one count. This chain uses TRBV2 with TRBJ2-2; TRBD1 matches at 8 bases. Germline V CDR1 and CDR2: SNHLY, FYNNEI. This CDR3 comprises 15 residues. With 5 bases clipped from V and 6 bases from J, the junction kept 8 bases outside the gene matches. The CDR3 loop is CASSPRTGSSGELFF. CDR3 nucleotides: TGTGCCAGCAGTCCCAGGACAGGGAGTTCCGGGGAGCTGTTTTTT.

The chain carries TRBV5-4 and TRBJ1-1, with D perhaps matching TRBD1 (5 bases). Germline assignment: CDR1 SGHNT and CDR2 YYREEE (reference sequence). The CDR3 extends over 14 amino acids. Trimming removed 5 bases from V and 0 bases from J, with 11 bases in between. Here the CDR3 DNA reads TGTGCCAGCAGGGGGCAGGGATTGAACACTGAAGCTTTCTTT. Translation: CASRGQGLNTEAFF.

The chain has TRBV9 and TRBJ2-2; TRBD2 matches at 8 bases. The CDR3 is 13 amino acids. The V and J ends lost 3 bases and 7 bases, in that order; junction bases with no gene match: 2. Germline V CDR1 and CDR2: SGDLS, YYNGEE. This CDR3 is CASSGGGFGELFF. CDR3 coding DNA: TGTGCCAGCAGCGGCGGGGGGTTCGGGGAGCTGTTTTTT.

The chain joins TRBV5-1 to TRBJ2-3, with TRBD2 matching over 10 bases. J gave up 6 bases and V 5 bases, and 6 bases lay outside the gene matches. The germline gives CDR1 SGHRS, CDR2 YFSETQ. This CDR3 comprises 14 residues. CDR3 sequence: CASSSGGFRDTQYF. The CDR3 DNA is TGCGCCAGCAGTAGCGGGGGGTTTCGGGATACGCAGTATTTT.

This clone was picked up one time. J is TRBJ1-1 and V is TRBV7-2, with D tentatively TRBD1 (6 bases). The ends were cut back, 8 bases at V and 3 bases at J, with 16 bases in the middle. Germline V gene sequence: CDR1 SGHTA, CDR2 FQGNSA. CDR3 length: 14 amino acids. CDR3 sequence reads: CASGRDRFHTEAFF. CDR3 sequence (DNA): TGTGCCAGCGGCCGCGACAGGTTCCACACTGAAGCTTTCTTT.

The table lists this clone with a count of one. The chain carries TRBV11-2 and TRBJ2-1; TRBD2 might be the D (6 bases). Deletions cut 5 bases from V and 9 bases from J, with 14 bases between. CDR1 and CDR2 (germline): SGHAT, FQNNGV. This CDR3 has 13 amino acids. This CDR3 reads CASSPRGGSEQFF. CDR3 nucleotides: TGTGCCAGCAGCCCCCGTGGGGGGAGTGAGCAGTTCTTC.

V and J are TRBV12-5 and TRBJ2-5; 8 nucleotides match TRBD1. This CDR3 spans 15 amino acids. The J segment lost 1 base and the V segment lost 5 bases, leaving 6 bases of the junction unmatched. CDR1 LGHNT and CDR2 FRNRAP come from the germline V gene. This CDR3 is CASGTGTGSQETQYF. The CDR3 DNA reads TGTGCTAGTGGTACCGGGACAGGTAGCCAAGAGACCCAGTACTTC.

The V call is TRBV12-5, the J call TRBJ2-3; D possibly corresponds to TRBD2 (6 bases). The length of the CDR3 is 17 residues. V was clipped by 4 bases and J by 7 bases, with 24 bases between them. Germline CDR1 and CDR2: LGHNT and FRNRAP. CDR3 protein: CASGWTGDQWPYYTQYF. The CDR3 DNA reads as TGTGCTAGTGGTTGGACGGGGGACCAGTGGCCGTACTATACGCAGTATTTT. The full variable domain, in which reference TRBV12-5 and TRBJ2-3 provide the parts outside the CDR3, is DARVTQTPRHKVTEMGQEVTMRCQPILGHNTVFWYRQTMMQGLELLAYFRNRAPLDDSGMPKDRFSAEMPDATLATLKIQPSEPRDSAVYFCASGWTGDQWPYYTQYFGPGTRLTVL.

In its sample, this clone is medium-sized. The rearrangement links TRBV7-2 to TRBJ1-5, with no clear D. From germline, CDR1 is SGHTA and CDR2 FQGNSA. CDR3 length: 16 amino acids. The V end was cut by 2 bases, the J end by 0 bases, with 11 bases between. In DNA form, the CDR3 reads TGTGCCAGCAGCTTAAGGTTGACCGATAGCAATCAGCCCCAGCATTTT. The encoded protein is CASSLRLTDSNQPQHF.

J is TRBJ2-1 and V is TRBV5-6; TRBD1 agrees at 8 bases. The CDR3 has 15 residues. CDR1 SGHDT and CDR2 YYEEEE come from the germline V gene. The ends lost 4 bases at V and 8 bases at J; junction bases unmatched: 11. The CDR3 DNA reads TGTGCCAGCAGCCTGTGGACAGGGTGGTGGGATGAGCAGTTCTTC. It yields the protein CASSLWTGWWDEQFF.

This chain joins TRBV5-5 and TRBJ1-6, with D maybe TRBD1 (5 bases). Germline CDR1 is SGHKS and CDR2 is YYEKEE (reference sequence). This CDR3 region has 15 residues. The ends were cut back, 0 bases at V and 5 bases at J, with 9 bases in the middle. The CDR3 sequence is CASSLARADNSPLHF. CDR3 nucleotide sequence: TGTGCCAGCAGCTTGGCCAGGGCTGATAATTCACCCCTCCACTTT. The variable domain in full, completed from reference TRBV5-5 and TRBJ1-6, reads DAGVTQSPTHLIKTRGQQVTLRCSPISGHKSVSWYQQVLGQGPQFIFQYYEKEERGRGNFPDRFSARQFPNYSSELNVNALLLGDSALYLCASSLARADNSPLHFGNGTRLTVT.